The 28 T cell receptor beta chains reported below all come from one sample, sequenced in a study of T cell responses to AZD1222 COVID-19 vaccine. Only in-frame clones appear in the TCRdb table, and some are missing; sequencing was by immunoSEQ multiplex PCR. The sample shows 70,000 to 85,000 clones, roughly 80% of them seen only once. This sample comprised peripheral blood, obtained on day 0 of AZD1222 vaccination. The receptors originated from an adult in good health.

The chain has TRBV3-1 (or the pseudogene TRBV3-2) and TRBJ2-7, with 7 bases fitting TRBD2. Germline lookup yields CDR1 LGHDT and CDR2 YNNKEL (reference sequence). The CDR3 spans 15 residues. V trimming: 1 base; J trimming: 0 bases; junction bases outside the gene matches: 3. The CDR3: CASSQALAGSYEQYF. The CDR3 DNA sequence: TGTGCCAGCAGCCAAGCGTTAGCGGGCTCCTACGAGCAGTACTTC.

V is TRBV19 and J is TRBJ1-1, with 7 bases that match TRBD1. Per germline, CDR1 LNHDA and CDR2 SQIVND (reference sequence). The CDR3 consists of 14 residues. V lost 4 bases and J lost 10; bases outside the gene matches: 12. CDR3 in DNA: TGTGCCAGTAGTACGGGATCGAGGGGGCGGTCAGCTTTCTTT. Residues: CASSTGSRGRSAFF.

This chain connects TRBV7-6 to TRBJ2-1; 12 nucleotides line up with TRBD2. Germline trimming cut 5 bases from V and 1 base from J; bases unmatched to any gene: 15. The CDR3 has 20 amino acids. Germline CDR1 SGHVS, CDR2 FNYEAQ. This CDR3 is CASSVKSSGRAFRSYNEQFF. The CDR3 bases are TGTGCCAGCAGCGTAAAATCTAGCGGGAGGGCCTTTCGGTCCTACAATGAGCAGTTCTTC.

The CDR3 sequence is CASSLTGVNTEAFF. The DNA of the CDR3 is TGCGCCAGCAGCCTAACGGGCGTGAACACTGAAGCTTTCTTT. The chain carries TRBV4-3 and TRBJ1-1; the D is unclear. The length of the CDR3 is 14 residues. Trimming removed 4 bases at V and 0 bases at J, with 9 bases between. Germline V lookup: CDR1 LGHNA, CDR2 YSLEER.

The chain combines TRBV5-5 with TRBJ1-2; tentative D call: TRBD1 (6 bases). Trimming cost V 0 bases and J 8 bases, with 17 bases left between them. The CDR3 consists of 15 residues. Germline CDR1 SGHKS, CDR2 YYEKEE (reference sequence). As DNA, the CDR3 is TGTGCCAGCAGCTTGGAGTCCGGGACAATGCGGGGCTACACCTTC. Its translation: CASSLESGTMRGYTF.

This clone was recorded a few times. The gene calls are TRBV3-1 (or the pseudogene TRBV3-2) and TRBJ2-7, with 7 positions matching TRBD1. This CDR3 has 12 residues. V dropped 3 bases and J dropped 9; count of bases not matched to a gene: 5. Germline V gives CDR1 LGHDT, CDR2 YNNKEL (reference sequence). CDR3 nucleotides: TGTGCCAGCAGCCAGGGACAGCCTCCGCAGTACTTC. Protein product: CASSQGQPPQYF.

The chain couples TRBV4-1 to TRBJ1-1; D uncertain. Germline assignment: CDR1 MGHRA and CDR2 YSYEKL. This CDR3 contains 13 residues. V shed 0 bases and J shed 6 bases, with 8 bases lying between them. In DNA form, the CDR3 reads TGCGCCAGCAGCCAAGATAGGGTCGCTGAAGCTTTCTTT. Its translation is CASSQDRVAEAFF.

The chain has TRBV7-9 and TRBJ1-3; tentatively, D is TRBD1 (6 bases). The CDR3 consists of 16 residues. CDR1 SEHNR and CDR2 FQNEAQ come from the germline V gene (reference sequence). Between the trimmed V and J ends, which lost 4 bases and 0 bases, there was a span of 13 bases. The CDR3 sequence: CASSYETGSSGNTIYF. Here the CDR3 DNA reads TGTGCCAGCAGCTACGAGACAGGCTCCTCTGGAAACACCATATATTTT.

The J gene is TRBJ2-6, the V gene TRBV6-5; TRBD1 aligns across 10 bases. With V trimmed by 8 bases and J by 4 bases, 2 bases remained unmatched. This CDR3 spans 14 amino acids. Germline CDR1 is MNHEY and CDR2 is SVGAGI. CDR3 in amino acids: CASGTGVGANVLTF. In DNA, the CDR3 is TGTGCCAGCGGGACAGGGGTCGGGGCCAACGTCCTGACTTTC.

The rearrangement links TRBV3-1 (or the pseudogene TRBV3-2) to TRBJ2-7; D remains ambiguous. Germline loops: CDR1 LGHDT, CDR2 YNNKEL (reference sequence). The V end lost 4 bases, the J end lost 5 bases, and 9 bases lay between the germline ends. The CDR3 length is 12 residues. The CDR3 loop is CASSRIGHEQYF. DNA for the CDR3: TGTGCCAGCAGCCGCATTGGCCACGAGCAGTACTTC.

This clone has a handful of counts. The chain couples TRBV5-1 to TRBJ2-3; 13 nucleotides align to TRBD2. Trimming took 1 base from V and 2 from J; bases not matched to a gene: 4. This CDR3 has 17 amino acids. The germline gives CDR1 SGHRS, CDR2 YFSETQ. The CDR3 DNA follows: TGCGCCAGCAGCTTGTTGGGGACTAGCGGGGCCACAGATACGCAGTATTTT. Translation: CASSLLGTSGATDTQYF.

The chain couples TRBV5-4 to TRBJ1-1; 7 positions agree with TRBD1. With V trimmed by 4 bases and J by 3 bases, 9 bases remained unmatched. This CDR3 is built from 15 residues. CDR1 is SGHNT and CDR2 is YYREEE in the germline V gene (reference sequence). CDR3 protein: CASSHGGGADTEAFF. CDR3 DNA sequence: TGTGCCAGCAGCCATGGAGGGGGCGCGGACACTGAAGCTTTCTTT.

J is TRBJ1-4 and V is TRBV5-1; D not resolved. The V gene lost 4 bases and the J gene lost 4 bases, with 20 bases spanning the gap. Germline CDR1 and CDR2: SGHRS and YFSETQ. The length of the CDR3 is 17 residues. CDR3: CASSVGPQRTNNEKLFF. The CDR3 DNA sequence: TGCGCCAGCAGCGTCGGGCCGCAGCGAACGAATAATGAAAAACTGTTTTTT.

The V and J genes are TRBV25-1 and TRBJ2-5; 10 nucleotides agree with TRBD1. The trim removed 4 bases at V and 2 bases at J, leaving 4 bases unmatched. The CDR3 runs to 15 residues. Germline CDR1 MGHDK, CDR2 SYGVNS. The CDR3, as DNA: TGTGCCAGCAGTGCCGGGACAGGGGCGCAAGAGACCCAGTACTTC. It encodes CASSAGTGAQETQYF.

A single count supports this clone. The chain recombines TRBV5-1 with TRBJ2-5; the D call may be TRBD1 or TRBD2 (5 bases each). This CDR3 has 15 residues. Germline loops: CDR1 SGHRS, CDR2 YFSETQ. The V end lost 0 bases, the J end lost 2 bases, and 11 bases lay between the germline ends. The CDR3 nucleotides are TGCGCCAGCAGCTTGGCGGGGCTGGGGCAAGAGACCCAGTACTTC. Translated, it gives CASSLAGLGQETQYF.

This chain connects TRBV4-3 to TRBJ1-2, with TRBD1 matching 9 bases. Trimming took 1 base from V and 4 from J; bases not matched to a gene: 7. CDR3 length: 16 residues. The germline gives CDR1 LGHNA, CDR2 YSLEER. The CDR3 region is CASSQVQGALGYGYTF. CDR3 in DNA: TGCGCCAGCAGCCAAGTACAGGGGGCGCTGGGCTATGGCTACACCTTC.

This chain links TRBV5-6 with TRBJ1-2; no firm D call. The CDR3 has 14 amino acids. Germline CDR1 and CDR2: SGHDT and YYEEEE. V dropped 4 bases and J dropped 5 bases, with 15 bases sitting between them. CDR3 sequence: CASSPRTEGYGYTF. DNA for the CDR3: TGTGCCAGCAGCCCTCGGACGGAGGGATATGGCTACACCTTC.

As DNA, the CDR3 is TGTGCCAGCAGCCTATGGATGGACTCACCTGAGACCCAGTACTTC. Its translation: CASSLWMDSPETQYF. The rearrangement uses TRBV4-2 and TRBJ2-5, with D perhaps TRBD2 (5 bases). Trimming left V 4 bases short and J 5 bases short, with 17 bases between. Germline V gene lookup returns CDR1 LGHNA and CDR2 YNFKEQ. The CDR3 is made up of 15 amino acids.

This clone rates as medium-sized. The rearrangement joins TRBV6-2 or TRBV6-3 to TRBJ2-7; TRBD1 matches at 7 bases. Germline CDR1 and CDR2: MNHEY and SVGEGT. The CDR3 has 14 residues. The trim removed 5 bases at V and 3 bases at J, leaving 7 bases unmatched. The CDR3: CASSPSTGIYEQYF. In DNA, the CDR3 is TGTGCCAGCAGTCCCTCGACAGGGATCTACGAGCAGTACTTC.

The CDR3: CASSYRRGSQPQHF. CDR3 coding DNA: TGTGCCAGCAGTTACCGGCGGGGTTCCCAGCCCCAGCATTTT. J is TRBJ1-5 and V is TRBV6-2 or TRBV6-3; D call uncertain. The CDR3 length is 14 residues. Looked up from germline, CDR1 is MNHEY and CDR2 is SVGEGT. The V and J ends lost 2 bases and 7 bases respectively, with 12 bases between them.

The chain combines TRBV7-9 with TRBJ2-7; TRBD1 matches at 9 bases. This CDR3 is 22 amino acids long. CDR1 is SEHNR and CDR2 is FQNEAQ in the germline V gene (reference sequence). The V gene end was trimmed by 5 bases and the J gene end by 2 bases; junction bases not matched to a gene: 28. CDR3 region: CASSINPAAVGTGRFLAYEQYF. For the CDR3, the DNA is TGTGCCAGCAGCATAAACCCGGCAGCCGTGGGGACAGGGCGTTTCCTAGCCTACGAGCAGTACTTC.

This clone was observed a few times. The V and J genes are TRBV5-8 and TRBJ2-1, with D possibly matching TRBD1 (6 bases). The CDR3 is made up of 13 amino acids. Germline CDR1 reads SGHTS; CDR2 reads YDEGEE. Deletions cut 4 bases from V and 10 bases from J, with 15 bases between. CDR3 sequence: CASSGGPVGEQFF. The CDR3 DNA follows: TGTGCCAGCAGCGGGGGCCCCGTTGGGGAGCAGTTCTTC.

This chain joins TRBV10-3 and TRBJ2-2, with 10 nucleotides matching TRBD2. V shed 8 bases, J shed 6 bases, and the junction held 6 bases outside the gene matches. The CDR3 is 14 amino acids. Germline values: CDR1 ENHRY, CDR2 SYGVKD. In nucleotides, the CDR3 is TGTGCCATCGGAGCGGGGGGGATCTCCGGGGAGCTGTTTTTT. Protein: CAIGAGGISGELFF.

This clone was seen just once. V usage is TRBV24-1 and J usage is TRBJ2-5, with 9 bases aligning to TRBD1. Trimming at V came to 3 bases and at J to 5 bases, leaving 9 bases not matched to a gene. CDR1 KGHDR and CDR2 SFDVKD come from the germline V gene. The CDR3 contains 16 residues. Written as DNA, the CDR3 is TGTGCCACCAGTGATGCGAAACAGGGGGCCTTCGAGACCCAGTACTTC. Its translation is CATSDAKQGAFETQYF.

This clone was counted only a few times. J is TRBJ2-5 and V is TRBV7-9, with D uncertain. Trimming left V 3 bases short and J 3 bases short, with 11 bases between. Germline CDR1 and CDR2: SEHNR and FQNEAQ (reference sequence). This CDR3 contains 14 residues. The CDR3 region is CASSLVLREETQYF. CDR3 nucleotides: TGTGCCAGCAGCTTGGTTCTACGGGAAGAGACCCAGTACTTC. The full variable domain, with the rest looked up from reference TRBV7-9 and TRBJ2-5, is DTGVSQNPRHKITKRGQNVTFRCDPISEHNRLYWYRQTLGQGPEFLTYFQNEAQLEKSRLLSDRFSAERPKGSFSTLEIQRTEQGDSAMYLCASSLVLREETQYFGPGTRLLVL.

This clone has a handful of counts. The J gene is TRBJ1-2, the V gene TRBV9; TRBD1 is a possible D gene (6 bases). From germline, CDR1 is SGDLS and CDR2 YYNGEE. The CDR3 has 14 residues. Trimming removed 6 bases from V and 7 bases from J, with 19 bases in between. The CDR3 coding sequence is TGTGCCAGCACTGGGGTCCCGGGACACCCTGGCTACACCTTC. The encoded protein is CASTGVPGHPGYTF. The variable domain in full, completed from reference TRBV9 and TRBJ1-2, reads DSGVTQTPKHLITATGQRVTLRCSPRSGDLSVYWYQQSLDQGLQFLIQYYNGEERAKGNILERFSAQQFPDLHSELNLSSLELGDSALYFCASTGVPGHPGYTFGSGTRLTVV.

This clone has a handful of counts. Other nucleotide sequences from this sample produce the same CDR3. V is TRBV6-2 or TRBV6-3 and J is TRBJ2-5; 8 bases map to TRBD1. Germline V gives CDR1 MNHEY, CDR2 SVGEGT. The CDR3 spans 15 residues. The ends lost 1 base at V and 2 bases at J; junction bases unmatched: 3. The CDR3 loop is CASSYLGTGQETQYF. CDR3 sequence (DNA): TGTGCCAGCAGTTACTTGGGGACAGGTCAAGAGACCCAGTACTTC.

V and J are TRBV5-1 and TRBJ1-2; 7 bases match TRBD1. This CDR3 comprises 14 residues. With 4 bases clipped from V and 2 bases from J, the junction kept 5 bases outside the gene matches. Per germline, CDR1 SGHRS and CDR2 YFSETQ. The CDR3 sequence: CASSDQTGNYGYTF. The CDR3 DNA reads TGCGCCAGCAGCGACCAGACAGGGAACTATGGCTACACCTTC.